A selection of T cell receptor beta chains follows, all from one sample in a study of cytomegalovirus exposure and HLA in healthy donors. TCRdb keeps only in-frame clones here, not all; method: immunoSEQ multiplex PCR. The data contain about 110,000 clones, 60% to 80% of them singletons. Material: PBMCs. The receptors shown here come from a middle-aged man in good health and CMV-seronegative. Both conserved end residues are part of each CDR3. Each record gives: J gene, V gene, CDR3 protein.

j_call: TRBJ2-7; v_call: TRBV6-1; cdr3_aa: CASTSSRQSYEQYF
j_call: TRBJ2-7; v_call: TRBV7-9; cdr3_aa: CASSSGTLVYEQYF
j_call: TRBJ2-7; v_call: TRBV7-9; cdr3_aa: CALGRGYEQYF
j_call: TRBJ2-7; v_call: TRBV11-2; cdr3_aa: CASSPITGKSSYEQYF
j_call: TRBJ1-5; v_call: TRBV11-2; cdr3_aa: CASSLPGGDLHF
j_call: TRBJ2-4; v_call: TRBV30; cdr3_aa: CAWRRPREAESKGAKNIQYF
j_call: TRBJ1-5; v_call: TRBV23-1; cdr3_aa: CASSQSVFSGQGSQPQHF
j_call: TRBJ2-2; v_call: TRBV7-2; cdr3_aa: CASSLVLVVGRGELFF
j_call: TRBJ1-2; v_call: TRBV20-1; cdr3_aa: CSAPVGVGYTF
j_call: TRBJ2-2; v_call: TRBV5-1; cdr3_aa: CASSLEGANTGELFF
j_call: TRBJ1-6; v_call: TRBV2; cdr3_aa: CASRGGFNSPLHF
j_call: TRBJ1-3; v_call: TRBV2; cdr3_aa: CASSPQGRGNTIYF
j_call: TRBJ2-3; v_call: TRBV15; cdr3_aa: CATRSTDTQYF
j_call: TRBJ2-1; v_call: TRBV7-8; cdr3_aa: CASSPGGSYNEQFF
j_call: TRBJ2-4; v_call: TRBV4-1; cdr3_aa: CASSQEPAGVNIQYF
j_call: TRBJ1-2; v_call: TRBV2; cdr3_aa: CASRGDWQNGYTF
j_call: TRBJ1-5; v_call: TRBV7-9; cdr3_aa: CASGRDTSQPQHF
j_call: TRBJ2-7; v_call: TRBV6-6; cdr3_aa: CASRFSGGHSYEQYF
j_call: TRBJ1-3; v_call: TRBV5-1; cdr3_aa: CASSLRDSGNTIYF
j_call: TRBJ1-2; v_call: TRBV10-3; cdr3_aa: CAISESATGNLYGYTF
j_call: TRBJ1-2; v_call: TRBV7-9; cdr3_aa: CASSLRTGGYGYTF